The 25 T cell receptor beta chains below were found in one sample sequenced in a study of a mutant IDH1 vaccine in newly diagnosed glioma. Time point here: baseline, week 1 (first vaccination visit). The treatment denotes: pre-vaccination baseline after standard-of-care therapy. The data were produced by immunoSEQ multiplex PCR, yet TCRdb's version contains in-frame clones alone and is incomplete. The sample yields some 95,000 clones, roughly 77% seen once. Sequencing used PBMCs, obtained from a glioma patient treated with radiotherapy, temozolomide or both. These TCRs come from a man aged 40-50 years with glioma.

The CDR3 sequence is CASRKDRGRGNTEAFF. CDR3 DNA: TGTGCCAGCAGAAAGGACAGGGGGCGCGGGAACACTGAAGCTTTCTTT. The chain employs TRBV5-4 and TRBJ1-1; 11 nucleotides line up with TRBD1. The CDR3 has 16 residues. Per germline, CDR1 SGHNT and CDR2 YYREEE (reference sequence). Trimming at V came to 5 bases and at J to 1 base, leaving 7 bases not matched to a gene.

The CDR3 nucleotides are TGTGCCAGCAGCTTGCCGGATAACTATGGCTACACCTTC. This encodes CASSLPDNYGYTF. This chain uses TRBV5-4 with TRBJ1-2; D uncertain. The length of the CDR3 is 13 residues. V dropped 1 base and J dropped 1 base, with 5 bases sitting between them. Germline CDR1 is SGHNT and CDR2 is YYREEE (reference sequence).

The rearrangement links TRBV7-9 to TRBJ2-3, with TRBD2 as a possible D gene (6 bases). The CDR3 is 16 amino acids. Germline V lookup: CDR1 SEHNR, CDR2 FQNEAQ (reference sequence). V was shortened by 1 base and J by 2 bases, with 13 bases between the two germline ends. For the CDR3, the DNA is TGTGCCAGCAGCTTAGAAACGGGACTTCACACAGATACGCAGTATTTT. Translation: CASSLETGLHTDTQYF.

This clone was picked up one time. CDR3 sequence: CASSLPLRQGQHTQYF. CDR3 nucleotide sequence: TGTGCCAGCAGCTTACCCCTACGACAGGGACAGCATACGCAGTATTTT. This chain uses TRBV7-8 with TRBJ2-3; TRBD1 matches at 7 bases. The V gene's germline CDR1 is SGHVS and CDR2 FQNEAQ. CDR3 size: 16 residues. V trimming: 2 bases; J trimming: 7 bases; junction bases outside the gene matches: 12. The whole variable domain, filled in from reference TRBV7-8 and TRBJ2-3, reads GAGVSQSPRYKVAKRGQDVALRCDPISGHVSLFWYQQALGQGPEFLTYFQNEAQLDKSGLPSDRFFAERPEGSVSTLKIQRTQQEDSAVYLCASSLPLRQGQHTQYFGPGTRLTVL.

This CDR3 reads CASSLRGPGELFF. In DNA, the CDR3 is TGTGCCAGCAGTTTACGGGGACCTGGGGAGCTGTTTTTT. The J gene is TRBJ2-2, the V gene TRBV27; D may correspond to TRBD1 or TRBD2 (5 bases each). The germline V and J ends were trimmed by 2 bases and 8 bases, with 9 bases remaining between them. Per the germline V gene, CDR1 is MNHEY and CDR2 is SMNVEV (reference sequence). The CDR3 runs 13 residues.

V gene TRBV4-1 combines with J gene TRBJ1-3, with D maybe TRBD1 (6 bases). V was shortened by 1 base and J by 0 bases, with 10 bases between the two germline ends. The germline V gene has CDR1 MGHRA and CDR2 YSYEKL. The CDR3 runs 16 residues. CDR3 sequence reads: CASSQGGTNSGNTIYF. The CDR3 bases are TGCGCCAGCAGCCAAGGGGGGACAAACTCTGGAAACACCATATATTTT.

The rearrangement joins TRBV27 to TRBJ1-1; a weak D match, TRBD1 (5 bases). Germline V lookup: CDR1 MNHEY, CDR2 SMNVEV (reference sequence). V was shortened by 6 bases and J by 1 base, with 15 bases between the two germline ends. The CDR3 totals 15 residues. Written as DNA, the CDR3 is TGTGCCAGCAGCGTAAGGACACTATCGAACACTGAAGCTTTCTTT. Amino acid sequence: CASSVRTLSNTEAFF.

The V call is TRBV2, the J call TRBJ1-5; no clear D gene. The germline V and J ends were trimmed by 7 bases and 7 bases, with 11 bases remaining between them. Germline assignment: CDR1 SNHLY and CDR2 FYNNEI. The CDR3 extends over 12 amino acids. The CDR3 DNA reads TGTGCCAGCACCCTGGCGGGGCAGCCCCAGCATTTT. Its protein is CASTLAGQPQHF.

This clone was seen just once. This chain connects TRBV7-8 to TRBJ1-5; TRBD1 matches at 7 bases. Losses at the gene ends were 1 base for V and 1 base for J; bases not matched to a gene: 1. Germline lookup yields CDR1 SGHVS and CDR2 FQNEAQ. The CDR3 extends over 15 amino acids. CDR3 nucleotides: TGTGCCAGCAGCTTAGGACAGGGCAGCAATCAGCCCCAGCATTTT. Residues: CASSLGQGSNQPQHF.

The chain recombines TRBV7-2 with TRBJ2-7; 7 bases fit TRBD2. The CDR3 is made up of 15 amino acids. Germline V CDR1 and CDR2: SGHTA, FQGNSA. V trimming: 1 base; J trimming: 3 bases; junction bases outside the gene matches: 6. The CDR3 nucleotides are TGTGCCAGCAGCTTAGGAGCGGGGTTCGACTACGAGCAGTACTTC. It translates to CASSLGAGFDYEQYF.

The rearrangement uses TRBV6-5 and TRBJ2-1; TRBD1 matches at 9 bases. Germline V gene data show CDR1 as MNHEY and CDR2 as SVGAGI. V trimming: 4 bases; J trimming: 9 bases; junction bases outside the gene matches: 13. The CDR3 consists of 16 residues. DNA of the CDR3: TGTGCCAGCAGTTTGAGGGACAGGGAAGGGAGGGGTGAGCAGTTCTTC. It yields the protein CASSLRDREGRGEQFF.

V usage is TRBV19 and J usage is TRBJ2-6; weak D call: TRBD2 (5 bases). Trimming removed 0 bases from V and 0 bases from J, with 9 bases in between. The germline V gene has CDR1 LNHDA and CDR2 SQIVND (reference sequence). CDR3 length: 17 amino acids. The CDR3 region is CASSIDLASSGANVLTF. DNA for the CDR3: TGTGCCAGTAGTATAGATCTAGCCAGCTCTGGGGCCAACGTCCTGACTTTC.

This clone has more than one count but fewer than ten. This chain uses TRBV7-9 with TRBJ1-1; D is unresolved. V was clipped by 3 bases and J by 0 bases, with 8 bases between them. The CDR3 has 14 amino acids. Germline V gives CDR1 SEHNR, CDR2 FQNEAQ (reference sequence). The CDR3 DNA sequence: TGTGCCAGCAGCTTGCTGGACCTGAACACTGAAGCTTTCTTT. As protein: CASSLLDLNTEAFF.

The chain is built from TRBV6-1 and TRBJ2-7; D possibly corresponds to TRBD1 (6 bases). The CDR3 has 12 residues. CDR1 and CDR2 (germline): MNHNS, SASEGT. Trimming stripped 11 bases from V and 2 bases from J, with 13 bases between. In DNA form, the CDR3 reads TGTGCCCTTAAGGGGGACACCTACGAGCAGTACTTC. Amino acid sequence: CALKGDTYEQYF.

This chain links TRBV6-5 with TRBJ2-1; tentative D call: TRBD2 (5 bases). CDR3 length equals 13 residues. V lost 2 bases and J 9 bases, leaving 11 bases between the germline ends. CDR1 MNHEY and CDR2 SVGAGI come from the germline V gene. The CDR3 here is CASSYGEGGEQFF. The CDR3 nucleotides read TGTGCCAGCAGTTACGGGGAAGGAGGTGAGCAGTTCTTC.

The chain is built from TRBV9 and TRBJ1-2, with D possibly being TRBD1 (6 bases). V was trimmed by 4 bases and J by 2 bases, leaving 12 bases between them. Germline V CDR1 and CDR2: SGDLS, YYNGEE. There are 14 residues in the CDR3. The CDR3 DNA is TGTGCCAGCAGCCAAAGTGGACAGAACTATGGCTACACCTTC. Translating it yields CASSQSGQNYGYTF.

This rearrangement joins TRBV29-1 to TRBJ2-2, with unresolved D. The CDR3 has 14 amino acids. From germline, CDR1 is SQVTM and CDR2 ANQGSEA. Trimming cost V 4 bases and J 4 bases, with 13 bases left between them. The DNA for the CDR3 is TGCAGCGTTGCGTTGGGGTACGGCACCGGGGAGCTGTTTTTT. Amino acids: CSVALGYGTGELFF.

This clone was seen a few times. The rearrangement uses TRBV19 and TRBJ1-5; possible D gene TRBD1, 6 bases. This CDR3 region has 14 residues. Between the trimmed V and J ends, which lost 5 bases and 3 bases, there was a span of 11 bases. Germline loops: CDR1 LNHDA, CDR2 SQIVND (reference sequence). CDR3 DNA sequence: TGTGCCAGTAGTCCAGACAGGACCAATCAGCCCCAGCATTTT. The encoded protein is CASSPDRTNQPQHF. Together with reference TRBV19 and TRBJ1-5, the CDR3 gives the full variable domain: DGGITQSPKYLFRKEGQNVTLSCEQNLNHDAMYWYRQDPGQGLRLIYYSQIVNDFQKGDIAEGYSVSREKKESFPLTVTSAQKNPTAFYLCASSPDRTNQPQHFGDGTRLSIL.

The sample holds a few counts of this clone. V is TRBV18 and J is TRBJ1-1; no clear D. This CDR3 contains 12 residues. Germline V gene sequence: CDR1 KGHSH, CDR2 LQKENI. V was pared by 1 base and J by 7 bases, with 7 bases between. The CDR3 DNA follows: TGTGCCAGCTCACCACGAACAGATGAAGCTTTCTTT. Translated: CASSPRTDEAFF.

The chain joins TRBV6-5 to TRBJ2-5; D is uncertain. Germline V gives CDR1 MNHEY, CDR2 SVGAGI. The CDR3 is made up of 14 amino acids. V lost 6 bases and J lost 2, with 13 bases in between. CDR3 residues: CASRKEVKQETQYF. CDR3 DNA sequence: TGTGCCAGCAGAAAAGAGGTCAAACAAGAGACCCAGTACTTC.

This clone came up a few times. This rearrangement joins TRBV6-5 to TRBJ1-1; perhaps TRBD1 as D (5 bases). CDR3 length equals 12 residues. Trimming removed 2 bases from V and 8 bases from J, with 9 bases in between. Per germline, CDR1 MNHEY and CDR2 SVGAGI. The CDR3 DNA reads TGTGCCAGCAGTTACCAGGGAAGAGAAGCTTTCTTT. Its protein is CASSYQGREAFF.

The chain combines TRBV10-2 with TRBJ1-5, with D unresolved. Germline V gives CDR1 WSHSY, CDR2 SAAADI. This CDR3 spans 17 amino acids. V lost 0 bases, J lost 0 bases, and 12 bases lay in between. DNA for the CDR3: TGCGCCAGCAGTGAGTCCCCCCGGTTATTTAGCAATCAGCCCCAGCATTTT. It is translated as CASSESPRLFSNQPQHF.

CDR3 in amino acids: CASSWGGQGSDTQYF. CDR3 bases: TGTGCCAGCAGCTGGGGAGGACAGGGTTCCGATACGCAGTATTTT. The V and J genes are TRBV7-9 and TRBJ2-3, with TRBD1 matching over 8 bases. The CDR3 covers 15 residues. The ends lost 4 bases at V and 6 bases at J; junction bases unmatched: 9. Germline V lookup: CDR1 SEHNR, CDR2 FQNEAQ (reference sequence).

The chain recombines TRBV11-2 with TRBJ2-3; D might be TRBD2 (6 bases). The germline V gene has CDR1 SGHAT and CDR2 FQNNGV. Trimming removed 1 base from V and 4 bases from J, with 12 bases in between. There are 15 residues in the CDR3. The CDR3 region is CASSLVRGVPDTQYF. The CDR3, as DNA: TGTGCCAGCAGCTTAGTTCGCGGGGTCCCAGATACGCAGTATTTT.

The chain joins TRBV19 to TRBJ2-7, with 7 bases lining up with TRBD1. This CDR3 region has 12 residues. The trim removed 6 bases at V and 4 bases at J, leaving 3 bases unmatched. Germline assignment: CDR1 LNHDA and CDR2 SQIVND (reference sequence). This chain's CDR3 is CASSGDSYEQYF. CDR3 bases: TGTGCCAGTAGCGGGGACAGTTACGAGCAGTACTTC.